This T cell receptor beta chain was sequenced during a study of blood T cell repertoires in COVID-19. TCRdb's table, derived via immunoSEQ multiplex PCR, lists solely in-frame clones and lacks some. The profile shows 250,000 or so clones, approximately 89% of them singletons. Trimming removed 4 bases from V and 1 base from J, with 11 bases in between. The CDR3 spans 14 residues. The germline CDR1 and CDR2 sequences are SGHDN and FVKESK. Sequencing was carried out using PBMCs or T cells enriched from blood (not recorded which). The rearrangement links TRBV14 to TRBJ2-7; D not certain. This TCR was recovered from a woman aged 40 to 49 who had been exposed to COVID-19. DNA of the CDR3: TGTGCCAGCAGCCCCTACTCGAATTCCTACGAGCAGTACTTC. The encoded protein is CASSPYSNSYEQYF.